The T cell receptor beta chain under discussion was sequenced for a study of identical twins. Study-level findings and limits: Invariant MAIT and iNKT cells could partly confound zero-insertion analyses.

TCRdb reprocessed the 5' RACE reads with MiXCR, giving one entry per CDR3 protein. The sample lists approximately 590,000 distinct CDR3 sequences, 7.5% to 10% occurring once. A remark on this clonotype: What it recognizes is unknown.

This same sample was also taken into another study, of yellow fever vaccine responses in identical twins.

The sample was PBMCs. This receptor was obtained from a young woman in good health.

CDR3 residues: CASSGVANYEQYF. The CDR3 DNA is TGTGCCAGCAGTGGGGTCGCCAACTACGAGCAGTACTTC. The chain couples TRBV2 to TRBJ2-7, with D uncertain. The length of the CDR3 is 13 residues. The germline CDR1 and CDR2 sequences are SNHLY and FYNNEI. Trimming removed 4 bases at V and 3 bases at J, with 10 bases between.